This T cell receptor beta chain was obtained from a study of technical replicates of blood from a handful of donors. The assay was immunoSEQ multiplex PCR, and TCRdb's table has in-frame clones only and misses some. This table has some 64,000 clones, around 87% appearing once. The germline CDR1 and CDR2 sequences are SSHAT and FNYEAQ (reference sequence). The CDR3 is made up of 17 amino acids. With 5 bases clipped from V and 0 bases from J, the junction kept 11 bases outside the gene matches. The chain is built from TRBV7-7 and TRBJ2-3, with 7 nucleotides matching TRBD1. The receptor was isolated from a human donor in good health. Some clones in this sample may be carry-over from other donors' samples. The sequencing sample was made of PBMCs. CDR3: CASSPGSGQPSTDTQYF. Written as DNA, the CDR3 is TGTGCCAGCAGCCCTGGGTCGGGACAGCCGAGCACAGATACGCAGTATTTT.